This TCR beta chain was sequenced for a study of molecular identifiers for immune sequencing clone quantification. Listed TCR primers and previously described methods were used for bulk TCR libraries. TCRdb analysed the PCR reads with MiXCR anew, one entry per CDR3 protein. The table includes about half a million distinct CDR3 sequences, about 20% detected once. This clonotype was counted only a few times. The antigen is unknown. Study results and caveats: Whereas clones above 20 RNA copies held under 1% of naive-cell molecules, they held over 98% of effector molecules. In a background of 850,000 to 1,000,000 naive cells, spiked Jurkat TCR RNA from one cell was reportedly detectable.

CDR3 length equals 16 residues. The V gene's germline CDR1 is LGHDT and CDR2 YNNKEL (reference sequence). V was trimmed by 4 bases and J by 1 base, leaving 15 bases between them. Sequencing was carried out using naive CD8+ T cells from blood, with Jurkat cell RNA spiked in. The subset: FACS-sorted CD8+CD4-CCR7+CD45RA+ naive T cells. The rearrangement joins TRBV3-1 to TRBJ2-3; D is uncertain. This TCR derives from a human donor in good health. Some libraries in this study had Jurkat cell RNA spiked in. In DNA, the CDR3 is TGTGCCAGCAGCCCTGGAACAGAGAGTGGCACAGATACGCAGTATTTT. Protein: CASSPGTESGTDTQYF.